The entry that follows covers one T cell receptor (beta chain) sequence. Antigen: not known. The data were obtained in a study of CD8+CD57+ T cells in acquired aplastic anemia. The overall study: The average for DNA from sorted CD4+ and CD8+ cells was around 3.5 ug. General study results and limits: Some 30 was the count of CD8+ CDR3 sequences that patients shared with controls. For CD8+ Simpson's diversity, patients and controls showed no significant difference.

Genomic DNA served as template for TCR beta VDJ and CDR3 profiling. TCRdb redid the calling of the reads with MiXCR, one entry per CDR3 protein. The data show 150,000 to 200,000 distinct CDR3 sequences, less than 65% seen once. All sequencing subjects had displayed CD8+CD57+ cell expansion on flow cytometry. When blood sampling took place, the patients had received no therapy. V gave up 2 bases and J gave up 4 bases, with 11 bases separating them. The CDR3 spans 14 residues. Germline CDR1 is SGHTA and CDR2 is FQGTGA. The chain joins TRBV7-3 to TRBJ2-5; D unresolved. The sequence came from a human donor with aplastic anemia. Sequencing was performed on sorted CD4+, CD8+, or CD8+CD57+ T cells (not recorded which) from PBMCs. DNA for the CDR3: TGTGCCAGCAGCTTATCTCGGCTGGGAGAGACCCAGTACTTC. This codes for CASSLSRLGETQYF.